The 32 T cell receptor beta chains given below trace back to one sample, sequenced in a study of T cells after yellow fever vaccination. TCRdb used MiXCR to reprocess the 5' RACE reads, holding one entry per CDR3 protein. The sample holds more than 350,000 distinct CDR3 sequences, roughly 10% seen once. The sequencing used PBMCs, collected on the day of the first yellow fever vaccination. These receptors all stem from a man between 18 and 29 years old who received the YFV17D yellow fever vaccine.

This clonotype was seen repeatedly, ten times or more. The rearrangement links TRBV11-2 to TRBJ1-1; 7 bases are shared with TRBD1. Germline lookup yields CDR1 SGHAT and CDR2 FQNNGV. The CDR3 consists of 15 residues. With V trimmed by 1 base and J by 0 bases, 2 bases remained unmatched. CDR3 sequence (DNA): TGTGCCAGCAGCTTAGTCACAGGGGTGAACACTGAAGCTTTCTTT. Translating gives CASSLVTGVNTEAFF.

CDR3 sequence: CASSLIGVRGYTF. Here the CDR3 DNA reads TGTGCCAGCAGCTTAATCGGGGTCCGAGGCTACACCTTC. The V gene is TRBV7-9, the J gene TRBJ1-2; D is unresolved. The CDR3 runs to 13 residues. V was pared by 2 bases and J by 8 bases, with 12 bases between. Germline V gene sequence: CDR1 SEHNR, CDR2 FQNEAQ (reference sequence).

V and J are TRBV29-1 and TRBJ2-1; D possibly corresponds to TRBD2 (5 bases). Germline V gene sequence: CDR1 SQVTM, CDR2 ANQGSEA. The length of the CDR3 is 14 residues. V was pared by 4 bases and J by 0 bases, with 10 bases between. CDR3 in amino acids: CSVVLGSSYNEQFF. The CDR3 nucleotides read TGCAGCGTTGTTTTGGGGAGCTCCTACAATGAGCAGTTCTTC.

This clonotype was counted between two and nine times. The rearrangement links TRBV5-4 to TRBJ1-2; no clear D. This CDR3 has 14 amino acids. CDR1 SGHNT and CDR2 YYREEE come from the germline V gene (reference sequence). The V end was cut by 2 bases, the J end by 4 bases, with 12 bases between. CDR3 residues: CASSFRGNFYGYTF. CDR3 sequence (DNA): TGTGCCAGCAGCTTTCGGGGTAACTTCTATGGCTACACCTTC.

A few counts support this clonotype. V gene TRBV6-5 combines with J gene TRBJ2-3, with D possibly TRBD2 on 6 matching bases. Germline V gene sequence: CDR1 MNHEY, CDR2 SVGAGI. The CDR3 spans 15 residues. V lost 2 bases to trimming and J lost 5 bases, with 14 bases between them. The CDR3 DNA reads TGTGCCAGCAGTTACCAGTCACCGGGGGAAGATACGCAGTATTTT. It yields the protein CASSYQSPGEDTQYF.

V usage is TRBV5-5 and J usage is TRBJ1-1; D ambiguous. CDR1 and CDR2 (germline): SGHKS, YYEKEE (reference sequence). This CDR3 is built from 12 residues. Between the trimmed V and J ends, which lost 3 bases and 5 bases, there was a span of 8 bases. In nucleotides, the CDR3 is TGTGCCAGCAGCTGGAGCAAGACTGAAGCTTTCTTT. Amino acids: CASSWSKTEAFF.

This clonotype has only one observation. The rearrangement uses TRBV9 and TRBJ2-5; the match to TRBD2 covers 10 bases. CDR3 length equals 17 residues. The J segment lost 1 base and the V segment lost 4 bases, leaving 10 bases of the junction unmatched. Germline lookup yields CDR1 SGDLS and CDR2 YYNGEE. This CDR3 reads CASSYGPLAGGQETQYF. DNA of the CDR3: TGTGCCAGCAGCTATGGCCCCTTAGCGGGGGGCCAAGAGACCCAGTACTTC.

This clonotype was counted ten times or more. The chain uses TRBV14 and TRBJ2-3; no clear D gene. Germline CDR1 and CDR2: SGHDN and FVKESK. The CDR3 loop spans 18 amino acids. Trimming took 0 bases from V and 6 from J, leaving 22 bases between them. The CDR3 here is CASSQDSPETWVYDTQYF. DNA for the CDR3: TGTGCCAGCAGCCAAGATTCACCAGAGACGTGGGTTTATGATACGCAGTATTTT. Complete variable domain (other parts from reference TRBV14 and TRBJ2-3): EAGVTQFPSHSVIEKGQTVTLRCDPISGHDNLYWYRRVMGKEIKFLLHFVKESKQDESGMPNNRFLAERTGGTYSTLKVQPAELEDSGVYFCASSQDSPETWVYDTQYFGPGTRLTVL.

Only a few counts were recorded for this clonotype. The chain uses TRBV7-9 and TRBJ2-2, with D possibly called TRBD1 or TRBD2 (5 bases each). This CDR3 is 14 amino acids long. V was cut by 1 base and J by 6 bases, with 9 bases left in between. Germline lookup yields CDR1 SEHNR and CDR2 FQNEAQ (reference sequence). DNA of the CDR3: TGTGCCAGCAGCTTAGGACAGAGGGCCGGGGAGCTGTTTTTT. Translating it yields CASSLGQRAGELFF. The whole variable domain, remainder taken from reference TRBV7-9 and TRBJ2-2, is DTGVSQNPRHKITKRGQNVTFRCDPISEHNRLYWYRQTLGQGPEFLTYFQNEAQLEKSRLLSDRFSAERPKGSFSTLEIQRTEQGDSAMYLCASSLGQRAGELFFGEGSRLTVL.

The rearrangement links TRBV4-3 to TRBJ1-5; TRBD1 agrees at 9 bases. CDR3 size: 16 residues. The V gene end was trimmed by 0 bases and the J gene end by 7 bases; junction bases not matched to a gene: 7. Germline CDR1 LGHNA, CDR2 YSLEER. As DNA, the CDR3 is TGCGCCAGCAGCCAAGAGTACAGGGGGCTTGGGCAGCCCCAGCATTTT. Translated: CASSQEYRGLGQPQHF.

This CDR3 reads CASSLGLGATQYF. The DNA for the CDR3 is TGTGCCAGCAGCTTAGGGCTGGGTGCGACCCAGTACTTC. This rearrangement joins TRBV3-1 to TRBJ2-5; D not resolved. The CDR3 is 13 amino acids. Per the germline V gene, CDR1 is LGHDT and CDR2 is YNNKEL (reference sequence). V gave up 5 bases and J gave up 7 bases, with 14 bases separating them.

V usage is TRBV9 and J usage is TRBJ1-1, with TRBD1 as a possible D gene (6 bases). The V end was cut by 4 bases, the J end by 1 base, with 11 bases between. Germline V gives CDR1 SGDLS, CDR2 YYNGEE. The CDR3 contains 14 residues. The CDR3, as DNA: TGTGCCAGCAGCACGACAGGACAGAACACTGAAGCTTTCTTT. Its translation is CASSTTGQNTEAFF.

The chain combines TRBV4-3 with TRBJ2-7; D assignment may be TRBD1 or TRBD2 (5 bases each). The germline V and J ends were trimmed by 1 base and 1 base, with 11 bases remaining between them. Germline V lookup: CDR1 LGHNA, CDR2 YSLEER. The CDR3 length is 15 residues. This CDR3 is CASSQVEGISYEQYF. The CDR3 nucleotides are TGCGCCAGCAGCCAAGTCGAGGGGATATCCTACGAGCAGTACTTC.

This chain joins TRBV10-3 and TRBJ1-2; D remains ambiguous. CDR3 length: 14 amino acids. V lost 6 bases to trimming and J lost 5 bases, with 16 bases between them. Germline assignment: CDR1 ENHRY and CDR2 SYGVKD. The DNA for the CDR3 is TGTGCCATCAGCGCCCGGACCGAAAGATATGGCTACACCTTC. Translated, it gives CAISARTERYGYTF.

This clonotype was counted a few times. The rearrangement links TRBV10-3 to TRBJ2-2; TRBD2 is a possible D gene (5 bases). CDR1 is ENHRY and CDR2 is SYGVKD in the germline V gene. V shed 7 bases and J shed 6 bases, with 9 bases lying between them. The CDR3 runs 12 residues. This CDR3 is CAIMTEAGELFF. Written as DNA, the CDR3 is TGTGCCATCATGACGGAGGCCGGGGAGCTGTTTTTT.

This clonotype showed up many times. The chain uses TRBV5-1 and TRBJ1-1; no firm D call. The germline gives CDR1 SGHRS, CDR2 YFSETQ. The V end was cut by 0 bases, the J end by 0 bases, with 9 bases between. The CDR3 has 15 residues. CDR3 sequence reads: CASSLGFVVNTEAFF. The CDR3 DNA is TGCGCCAGCAGCTTGGGCTTCGTTGTGAACACTGAAGCTTTCTTT.

This clonotype was counted a few times. The chain combines TRBV5-1 with TRBJ2-1, with D possibly matching TRBD2 (7 bases). This CDR3 contains 14 residues. V lost 2 bases and J lost 5, with 11 bases in between. CDR1 and CDR2 (germline): SGHRS, YFSETQ. The CDR3, as DNA: TGCGCCAGCAGCTTAAAAGGGGGGGACAATGAGCAGTTCTTC. This translates into CASSLKGGDNEQFF.

This clonotype was detected only a few times. This chain links TRBV4-1 with TRBJ1-2; D is unresolved. The CDR3 is 14 residues long. V was pared by 0 bases and J by 8 bases, with 13 bases between. Germline V gene data show CDR1 as MGHRA and CDR2 as YSYEKL. CDR3 coding DNA: TGCGCCAGCAGCCAAGATTTGGGTCTAGGCGGCTACACCTTC. Its translation is CASSQDLGLGGYTF.

As concerns this clonotype: This may stem from a read error, because a much larger clone lies one nucleotide away. This chain connects TRBV4-3 to TRBJ2-2; D is perhaps TRBD1 or TRBD2 (6 bases each). CDR3 length: 14 amino acids. In germline, CDR1 is LGHNA, CDR2 YSLEER. CDR3 sequence (DNA): TGCGCCAGCGGAACCCCAGTCGGGGGCGGGGATCTGTTTTTT. Translating it yields CASGTPVGGGDLFF.

This clonotype was detected a few times. In DNA form, the CDR3 reads TGTGCCAGCAGCCAAGATATGGGGACCTATAGGCCGTTTCGCTGGGCCAACGTCCTGACTTTC. Translation gives CASSQDMGTYRPFRWANVLTF. The V call is TRBV3-1, the J call TRBJ2-6, with D perhaps matching TRBD1 or TRBD2 (5 bases each). CDR1 is LGHDT and CDR2 is YNNKEL in the germline V gene (reference sequence). The CDR3 runs to 21 residues. V was clipped by 0 bases and J by 5 bases, with 26 bases between them.

To note about this clonotype: This sequence may be a read error, since a much larger clone differs from it by one base. CDR3 amino acids: CANSDGPAPADTQYF. For the CDR3, the DNA is TGCGCCAACAGCGACGGACCGGCCCCAGCAGATACGCAGTATTTT. This chain connects TRBV5-1 to TRBJ2-3; the D is unclear. CDR1 and CDR2 (germline): SGHRS, YFSETQ. This CDR3 is built from 15 residues.

The CDR3 spells CATSRDMNTEAFF. As DNA, the CDR3 is TGTGCCACCAGCAGAGATATGAACACTGAAGCTTTCTTT. The gene calls are TRBV15 and TRBJ1-1; D unresolved. The CDR3 extends over 13 amino acids. The V gene's germline CDR1 is LNHNV and CDR2 YYDKDF (reference sequence). Trimming cost V 0 bases and J 0 bases, with 2 bases left between them.

In its sample, this clonotype was seen a few times. V usage is TRBV2 and J usage is TRBJ2-3; 14 nucleotides match TRBD2. Germline V CDR1 and CDR2: SNHLY, FYNNEI. V dropped 8 bases and J dropped 7; count of bases not matched to a gene: 5. The length of the CDR3 is 14 residues. CDR3 sequence reads: CASGGTSGGNTQYF. The DNA of the CDR3 is TGTGCCAGCGGTGGGACTAGCGGGGGAAATACGCAGTATTTT.

This clonotype came up many times. CDR3 loop: CASSLAGARVSDTQYF. The CDR3 region has the DNA TGCGCCAGCAGCTTGGCGGGGGCGCGAGTTTCAGATACGCAGTATTTT. The V call is TRBV5-1, the J call TRBJ2-3; D is possibly TRBD1 or TRBD2 (6 bases each). This CDR3 region has 16 residues. Trimming took off 0 bases at V and 4 bases at J, with 15 bases between the two ends. Germline CDR1 is SGHRS and CDR2 is YFSETQ.

The chain employs TRBV9 and TRBJ2-1, with a tentative D call TRBD2 (5 bases). The CDR3 is 15 amino acids. The V gene's germline CDR1 is SGDLS and CDR2 YYNGEE. Deletions cut 3 bases from V and 1 base from J, with 11 bases between. The CDR3 here is CASSANSGSYNEQFF. DNA for the CDR3: TGTGCCAGCAGCGCCAACTCGGGGTCCTACAATGAGCAGTTCTTC.

This clonotype has only a few counts. This rearrangement joins TRBV24-1 to TRBJ2-1, with 7 bases matching TRBD2. From germline, CDR1 is KGHDR and CDR2 SFDVKD. V shed 9 bases and J 0 bases; nucleotides not matched to a gene: 7. The CDR3 contains 15 residues. The CDR3 loop reads CATGGVTSSYNEQFF. The DNA of the CDR3 is TGTGCCACCGGGGGGGTTACCAGCTCCTACAATGAGCAGTTCTTC.

This clonotype has ten or more counts. This sequence joins TRBV6-5 and TRBJ1-2; possible D gene TRBD1, 5 bases. The CDR3 is made up of 15 amino acids. Germline-derived CDR1 and CDR2 are MNHEY and SVGAGI. The V gene lost 5 bases and the J gene lost 7 bases, with 20 bases spanning the gap. The CDR3 is CASSREGRGVSGYTF. As DNA, the CDR3 is TGTGCCAGCAGTCGTGAGGGGCGAGGTGTTAGTGGCTACACCTTC.

The chain links TRBV27 to TRBJ2-3; the D gene is possibly TRBD1 (6 bases). The CDR3 runs 13 residues. Germline assignment: CDR1 MNHEY and CDR2 SMNVEV (reference sequence). The germline V and J ends were trimmed by 10 bases and 6 bases, with 17 bases remaining between them. CDR3 nucleotides: TGTGCCACCTTGACAGGTCGTCTGGATACGCAGTATTTT. Protein sequence: CATLTGRLDTQYF.

V gene TRBV20-1 combines with J gene TRBJ2-5, with D possibly TRBD1 on 6 matching bases. CDR3 length: 16 amino acids. Germline V lookup: CDR1 DFQATT, CDR2 SNEGSKA (reference sequence). Trimming shortened V by 3 bases and J by 5 bases, and 22 bases separated the two germline ends. The CDR3 nucleotides are TGCAGTGCTAGCCCGGGGACGGGGAGACAGGCGGAGACCCAGTACTTC. Its translation: CSASPGTGRQAETQYF.

The genes are TRBV5-4 and TRBJ2-7; D unresolved. The CDR3 has 11 amino acids. From germline, CDR1 is SGHNT and CDR2 YYREEE (reference sequence). V was pared by 3 bases and J by 6 bases, with 7 bases between. CDR3 DNA: TGTGCCAGCAGCTCCGGGTTCGAGCAGTACTTC. Its protein is CASSSGFEQYF.

This clonotype has a handful of counts. The rearrangement uses TRBV5-1 and TRBJ1-4, with D uncertain. This CDR3 has 14 amino acids. With 5 bases removed from V and 8 bases from J, the gap between germline ends came to 16 bases. Germline-derived CDR1 and CDR2 are SGHRS and YFSETQ. CDR3 residues: CASRTSGSEEKLFF. CDR3 nucleotide sequence: TGCGCCAGCAGGACGAGTGGGTCCGAGGAAAAACTGTTTTTT.

Only a few counts were recorded for this clonotype. This chain links TRBV5-1 with TRBJ1-6; the D is unclear. The CDR3 has 13 residues. The germline V gene has CDR1 SGHRS and CDR2 YFSETQ. V was pared by 2 bases and J by 8 bases, with 8 bases between. The CDR3 loop reads CASSFNTYSPLHF. CDR3 nucleotides: TGCGCCAGCAGCTTTAACACCTATTCACCCCTCCACTTT.